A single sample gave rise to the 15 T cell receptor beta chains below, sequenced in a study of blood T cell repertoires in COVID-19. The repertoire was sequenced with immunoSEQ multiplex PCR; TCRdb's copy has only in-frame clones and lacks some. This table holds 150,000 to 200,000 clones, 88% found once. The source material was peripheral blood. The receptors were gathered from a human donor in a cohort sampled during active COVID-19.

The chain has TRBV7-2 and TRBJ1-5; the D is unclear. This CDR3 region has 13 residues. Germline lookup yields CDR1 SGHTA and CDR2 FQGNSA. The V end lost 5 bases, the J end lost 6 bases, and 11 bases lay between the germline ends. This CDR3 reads CASSDLYGQPQHF. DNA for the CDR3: TGTGCCAGCAGCGATCTGTACGGTCAGCCCCAGCATTTT.

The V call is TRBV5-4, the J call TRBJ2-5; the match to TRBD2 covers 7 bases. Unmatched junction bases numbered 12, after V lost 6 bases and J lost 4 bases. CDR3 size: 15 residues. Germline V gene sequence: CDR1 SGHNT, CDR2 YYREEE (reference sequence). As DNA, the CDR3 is TGTGCCAGCAACCTGCGGGGGTTGGGGCGAGAGACCCAGTACTTC. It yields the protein CASNLRGLGRETQYF.

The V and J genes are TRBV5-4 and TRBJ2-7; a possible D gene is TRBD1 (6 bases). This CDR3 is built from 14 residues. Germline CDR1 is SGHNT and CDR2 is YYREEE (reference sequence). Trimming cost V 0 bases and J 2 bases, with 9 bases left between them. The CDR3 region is CASSLVGTTYEQYF. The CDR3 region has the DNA TGTGCCAGCAGCTTGGTAGGGACAACCTACGAGCAGTACTTC.

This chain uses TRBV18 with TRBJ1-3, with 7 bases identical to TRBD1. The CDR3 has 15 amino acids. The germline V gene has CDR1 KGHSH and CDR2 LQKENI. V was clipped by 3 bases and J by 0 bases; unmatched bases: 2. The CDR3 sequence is CASSPQGVSGNTIYF. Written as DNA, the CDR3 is TGTGCCAGCTCACCTCAGGGGGTCTCTGGAAACACCATATATTTT. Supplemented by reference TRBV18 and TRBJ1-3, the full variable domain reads NAGVMQNPRHLVRRRGQEARLRCSPMKGHSHVYWYRQLPEEGLKFMVYLQKENIIDESGMPKERFSAEFPKEGPSILRIQQVVRGDSAAYFCASSPQGVSGNTIYFGEGSWLTVV.

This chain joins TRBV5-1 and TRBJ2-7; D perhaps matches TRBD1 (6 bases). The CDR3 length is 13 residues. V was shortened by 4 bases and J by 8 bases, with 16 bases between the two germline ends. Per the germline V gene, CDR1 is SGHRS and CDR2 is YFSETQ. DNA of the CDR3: TGCGCCAGCAGCCCGAGAGGGTGGGGGCAGCAGTACTTC. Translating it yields CASSPRGWGQQYF. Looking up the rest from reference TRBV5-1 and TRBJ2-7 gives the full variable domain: KAGVTQTPRYLIKTRGQQVTLSCSPISGHRSVSWYQQTPGQGLQFLFEYFSETQRNKGNFPGRFSGRQFSNSRSEMNVSTLELGDSALYLCASSPRGWGQQYFGPGTRLTVT.

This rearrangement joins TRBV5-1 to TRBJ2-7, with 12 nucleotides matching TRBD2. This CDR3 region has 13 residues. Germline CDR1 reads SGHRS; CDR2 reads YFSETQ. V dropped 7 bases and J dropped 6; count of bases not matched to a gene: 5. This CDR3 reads CASATSGRTEQYF. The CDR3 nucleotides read TGCGCCAGCGCGACTAGCGGGAGAACCGAGCAGTACTTC.

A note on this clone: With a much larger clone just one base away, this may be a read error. CDR3 coding DNA: TGTGCCAGCAGCTTCCAGGGGGCTGGAAACACCATATATTTT. Translation gives CASSFQGAGNTIYF. The V call is TRBV3-1 (or the pseudogene TRBV3-2), the J call TRBJ1-3, with 7 bases that match TRBD1. Trimming at V came to 5 bases and at J to 2 bases, leaving 3 bases not matched to a gene. The CDR3 extends over 14 amino acids. CDR1 and CDR2 from the germline V gene are LGHDT and YNNKEL (reference sequence).

The CDR3 spells CASSTGMGQPAAYEQYF. CDR3 DNA: TGTGCCAGCAGCACAGGTATGGGACAGCCGGCCGCCTACGAGCAGTACTTC. J is TRBJ2-7 and V is TRBV9, with 7 bases lining up with TRBD1. The ends lost 4 bases at V and 2 bases at J; junction bases unmatched: 15. Germline lookup yields CDR1 SGDLS and CDR2 YYNGEE. The CDR3 is made up of 17 amino acids.

The chain's CDR3 is CASSTMGARGNTIYF. CDR3 nucleotides: TGTGCCAGCAGCACAATGGGGGCCCGTGGAAACACCATATATTTT. The rearrangement links TRBV5-4 to TRBJ1-3, with TRBD1 as a possible D gene (6 bases). From germline, CDR1 is SGHNT and CDR2 YYREEE (reference sequence). V dropped 4 bases and J dropped 3 bases, with 14 bases sitting between them. CDR3 length: 15 residues.

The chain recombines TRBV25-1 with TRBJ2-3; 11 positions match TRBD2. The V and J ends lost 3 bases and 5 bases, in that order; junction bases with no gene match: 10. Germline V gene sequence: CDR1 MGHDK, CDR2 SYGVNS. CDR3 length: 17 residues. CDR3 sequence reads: CASSDSQLAGELDTQYF. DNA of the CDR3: TGTGCCAGCAGTGACTCTCAACTAGCGGGAGAGCTAGATACGCAGTATTTT.

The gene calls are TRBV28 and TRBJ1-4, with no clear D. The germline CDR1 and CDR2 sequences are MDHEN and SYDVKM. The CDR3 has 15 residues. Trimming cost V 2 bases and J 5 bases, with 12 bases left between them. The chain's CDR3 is CASSLADFGNEKLFF. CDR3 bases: TGTGCCAGCAGTTTAGCCGACTTCGGGAATGAAAAACTGTTTTTT.

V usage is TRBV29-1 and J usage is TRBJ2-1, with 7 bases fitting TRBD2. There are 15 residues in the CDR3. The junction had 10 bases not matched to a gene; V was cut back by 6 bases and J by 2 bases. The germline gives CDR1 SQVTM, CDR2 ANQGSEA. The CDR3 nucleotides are TGCAGCGTCGTCAGGAAGACTAGCCCCTACAATGAGCAGTTCTTC. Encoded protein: CSVVRKTSPYNEQFF.

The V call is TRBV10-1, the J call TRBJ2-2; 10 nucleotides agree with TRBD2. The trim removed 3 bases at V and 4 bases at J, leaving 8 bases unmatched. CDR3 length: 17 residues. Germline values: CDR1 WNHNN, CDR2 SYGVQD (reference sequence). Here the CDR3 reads CASSDWLAGEGTGELFF. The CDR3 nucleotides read TGCGCCAGCAGTGACTGGCTAGCGGGAGAAGGCACCGGGGAGCTGTTTTTT.

The DNA for the CDR3 is TGCGCCAGCAGTGATTTTGCCGATCGGTACGAGCAGTACTTC. Translated, it gives CASSDFADRYEQYF. V gene TRBV10-2 combines with J gene TRBJ2-7; D unresolved. Germline V lookup: CDR1 WSHSY, CDR2 SAAADI. V lost 3 bases and J 4 bases, leaving 13 bases between the germline ends. This CDR3 is built from 14 residues.

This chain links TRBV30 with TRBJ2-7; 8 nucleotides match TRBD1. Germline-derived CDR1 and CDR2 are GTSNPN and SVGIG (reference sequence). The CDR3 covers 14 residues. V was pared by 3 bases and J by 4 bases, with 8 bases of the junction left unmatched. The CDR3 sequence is CAWSEWDRTYEQYF. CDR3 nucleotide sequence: TGTGCCTGGAGCGAATGGGACAGGACGTACGAGCAGTACTTC.